This T cell receptor beta chain was retrieved from a study of blood T cell repertoires in COVID-19. Background on the study: The United States, Italy and Spain were the sources of the acute and convalescent COVID-19 samples. From T cells, B-cell-depleted T cells, or PBMCs came the material, which was cDNA or gDNA.

Per the authors' pipeline: Nucleated cell number was recorded as an estimate derived from reference gene primer amplification. Sequencing used immunoSEQ multiplex PCR; TCRdb keeps in-frame clones, though not all of them. The DNA gave D and trimming, while V, J and clone size come from that table. Here the sample spans roughly 100,000 clones, about 64% being singletons. This TCR came from a human donor with acute or convalescent COVID-19. The donor label of this sample is uncertain. The sample taken for sequencing was peripheral blood.

CDR3 sequence reads: CASSLDVRGFDTQYF. The CDR3 DNA sequence: TGTGCCAGCAGCTTAGACGTGCGGGGGTTTGATACGCAGTATTTT. This rearrangement joins TRBV11-2 to TRBJ2-3; TRBD2 matches at 7 bases. Unmatched junction bases numbered 6, after V lost 0 bases and J lost 6 bases. Per the germline V gene, CDR1 is SGHAT and CDR2 is FQNNGV. The length of the CDR3 is 15 residues. Full variable domain (rest looked up from reference TRBV11-2 and TRBJ2-3): EAGVAQSPRYKIIEKRQSVAFWCNPISGHATLYWYQQILGQGPKLLIQFQNNGVVDDSQLPKDRFSAERLKGVDSTLKIQPAKLEDSAVYLCASSLDVRGFDTQYFGPGTRLTVL.